One and the same sample provided the 30 T cell receptor beta chains below, sequenced in a study of graft-versus-host responses after intestinal transplantation. TCRdb keeps only in-frame clones here, not all; method: immunoSEQ multiplex PCR. This table holds tens of thousands of clones, about 92% found once. Sequenced here: PBMCs, sampled about 9 months after intestinal transplant. The receptors were sampled from a human patient who received an intestinal transplant, so some T cells may come from the graft donor.

The chain has TRBV30 and TRBJ2-3; 9 bases align to TRBD1. From germline, CDR1 is GTSNPN and CDR2 SVGIG (reference sequence). V lost 3 bases to trimming and J lost 5 bases; unmatched junction nucleotides: 6. This CDR3 has 14 amino acids. CDR3 DNA sequence: TGTGCCTGGAGCCTGACAGGGGGACTAGATACGCAGTATTTT. Translated: CAWSLTGGLDTQYF. Looking up the rest from reference TRBV30 and TRBJ2-3 gives the full variable domain: SQTIHQWPATLVQPVGSPLSLECTVEGTSNPNLYWYRQAAGRGLQLLFYSVGIGQISSEVPQNLSASRPQDRQFILSSKKLLLSDSGFYLCAWSLTGGLDTQYFGPGTRLTVL.

The gene calls are TRBV20-1 and TRBJ2-5; no firm D call. The CDR3 contains 11 residues. Per germline, CDR1 DFQATT and CDR2 SNEGSKA (reference sequence). With 3 bases removed from V and 5 bases from J, the gap between germline ends came to 7 bases. CDR3 sequence reads: CSASALETQYF. Here the CDR3 DNA reads TGCAGTGCTAGCGCTTTGGAGACCCAGTACTTC.

The chain combines TRBV14 with TRBJ2-1; D is uncertain. The CDR3 consists of 13 residues. The germline CDR1 and CDR2 sequences are SGHDN and FVKESK. Trimming pared 0 bases from V and 7 bases from J, leaving 7 bases between. The DNA of the CDR3 is TGTGCCAGCAGCCAAGATCCCCCGAATGAGCAGTTCTTC. Translation gives CASSQDPPNEQFF.

The rearrangement joins TRBV7-8 to TRBJ2-2, with 15 bases matching TRBD2. Trimming at V came to 6 bases and at J to 8 bases, leaving 7 bases not matched to a gene. This CDR3 is built from 16 residues. CDR1 and CDR2 (germline): SGHVS, FQNEAQ. The CDR3: CASRAPGLAGGGELFF. The CDR3 nucleotides are TGTGCCAGCAGGGCCCCGGGACTAGCGGGAGGTGGGGAGCTGTTTTTT.

The chain combines TRBV28 with TRBJ2-5; 9 positions match TRBD1. The CDR3 has 13 residues. Germline CDR1 is MDHEN and CDR2 is SYDVKM. V dropped 7 bases and J dropped 4; count of bases not matched to a gene: 4. CDR3 sequence: CASTGTGRETQYF. CDR3 nucleotide sequence: TGTGCCAGCACCGGGACAGGGCGAGAGACCCAGTACTTC.

This chain joins TRBV10-3 and TRBJ1-1; D is possibly TRBD1 (6 bases). CDR1 is ENHRY and CDR2 is SYGVKD in the germline V gene. Trimming stripped 0 bases from V and 5 bases from J, with 10 bases between. The CDR3 is 14 residues long. The CDR3 is CAISESGAGTEAFF. In DNA, the CDR3 is TGTGCCATCAGTGAGTCGGGGGCGGGGACTGAAGCTTTCTTT.

V gene TRBV27 combines with J gene TRBJ2-1, with a weak D call TRBD2 (5 bases). Germline V gene data show CDR1 as MNHEY and CDR2 as SMNVEV (reference sequence). CDR3 length: 15 residues. Trimming removed 8 bases at V and 4 bases at J, with 18 bases between. This CDR3 is CASSLDKGLYNEQFF. The CDR3 DNA is TGTGCCAGCTCTTTAGATAAAGGACTGTACAATGAGCAGTTCTTC.

This rearrangement joins TRBV6-4 to TRBJ2-1; 9 bases fit TRBD2. J was trimmed by 6 bases and V by 0 bases; bases with no gene match: 9. Germline V gives CDR1 MRHNA, CDR2 SNTAGT. CDR3 length: 17 residues. The CDR3 loop reads CASSDSNSGGGLNEQFF. The CDR3 region has the DNA TGTGCCAGCAGTGACTCGAATAGCGGGGGAGGGCTCAATGAGCAGTTCTTC.

The gene calls are TRBV10-2 and TRBJ2-3; D tentatively reads TRBD1 or TRBD2 (5 bases each). This CDR3 spans 16 amino acids. Germline V gene lookup returns CDR1 WSHSY and CDR2 SAAADI. The V end lost 2 bases, the J end lost 4 bases, and 16 bases lay between the germline ends. The chain's CDR3 is CASSEARGVGADTQYF. The CDR3 nucleotides are TGCGCCAGCAGTGAGGCCCGGGGTGTAGGGGCAGATACGCAGTATTTT.

The CDR3 loop reads CASSGGGHSYEQYF. CDR3 sequence (DNA): TGTGCCAGCAGTGGCGGGGGACACTCCTACGAGCAGTACTTC. The chain uses TRBV6-5 and TRBJ2-7; D is possibly TRBD2 (7 bases). CDR3 length: 14 amino acids. Germline V CDR1 and CDR2: MNHEY, SVGAGI. The V and J ends lost 5 bases and 0 bases respectively, with 11 bases between them.

The gene calls are TRBV5-1 and TRBJ2-7; D is unclear. With 1 base removed from V and 3 bases from J, the gap between germline ends came to 11 bases. CDR1 SGHRS and CDR2 YFSETQ come from the germline V gene. This CDR3 region has 14 residues. The CDR3 DNA is TGCGCCAGCAGCTTGAATCAGGCTCTCTACGAGCAGTACTTC. Translation gives CASSLNQALYEQYF.

V usage is TRBV12-2 and J usage is TRBJ1-1; the D segment call TRBD1 is taken from the table without a DNA check. TRBV12-2 is marked as a pseudogene. The CDR3 loop spans 16 amino acids. CDR3 coding DNA: TGTGCAAGTCGCTTATCCCCGGGACAACTCAACACTGAAGCTTTCTTT. This encodes CASRLSPGQLNTEAFF.

J is TRBJ1-5 and V is TRBV19; 8 bases fit TRBD1. Germline V lookup: CDR1 LNHDA, CDR2 SQIVND (reference sequence). The CDR3 is 15 residues long. V shed 4 bases and J 3 bases; nucleotides not matched to a gene: 5. The CDR3 reads CASSKDRGFNQPQHF. CDR3 DNA sequence: TGTGCCAGTAGTAAAGACAGGGGATTCAATCAGCCCCAGCATTTT. Together with reference TRBV19 and TRBJ1-5, the CDR3 gives the full variable domain: DGGITQSPKYLFRKEGQNVTLSCEQNLNHDAMYWYRQDPGQGLRLIYYSQIVNDFQKGDIAEGYSVSREKKESFPLTVTSAQKNPTAFYLCASSKDRGFNQPQHFGDGTRLSIL.

J is TRBJ1-4 and V is TRBV6-5; 9 bases line up with TRBD1. The CDR3 spans 15 residues. Germline CDR1 and CDR2: MNHEY and SVGAGI. V lost 6 bases, J lost 1 base, and 3 bases stayed unmatched. Written as DNA, the CDR3 is TGTGCCAGCAGGGAGGACAGGGGAACTAATGAAAAACTGTTTTTT. This codes for CASREDRGTNEKLFF.

The V and J genes are TRBV6-1 and TRBJ2-3, with D unclear. Germline lookup yields CDR1 MNHNS and CDR2 SASEGT. Between the trimmed V and J ends, which lost 0 bases and 2 bases, there was a span of 12 bases. The CDR3 extends over 16 amino acids. This chain's CDR3 is CASSEAPGSFTDTQYF. The CDR3 nucleotides are TGTGCCAGCAGTGAAGCGCCAGGTTCCTTCACAGATACGCAGTATTTT.

The chain recombines TRBV27 with TRBJ1-5, with D tentatively TRBD1 (5 bases). The V end lost 6 bases, the J end lost 4 bases, and 13 bases lay between the germline ends. Germline V CDR1 and CDR2: MNHEY, SMNVEV (reference sequence). The CDR3 runs to 14 residues. CDR3 amino acids: CASRGGTVNQPQHF. DNA of the CDR3: TGTGCCAGCAGGGGGGGGACGGTAAATCAGCCCCAGCATTTT.

The CDR3 bases are TGCGCCAGCAGCCAAGGGGCGGGTGGGGCTAACTATGGCTACACCTTC. Translated, it gives CASSQGAGGANYGYTF. This chain connects TRBV4-1 to TRBJ1-2; unclear D gene. V was pared by 1 base and J by 0 bases, with 12 bases between. Germline-derived CDR1 and CDR2 are MGHRA and YSYEKL. This CDR3 has 16 residues.

This chain connects TRBV15 to TRBJ1-2; D is uncertain. The CDR3 extends over 17 amino acids. Germline V gene data show CDR1 as LNHNV and CDR2 as YYDKDF (reference sequence). The germline V and J ends were trimmed by 1 base and 4 bases, with 19 bases remaining between them. In DNA form, the CDR3 reads TGTGCCACCAGCAGAGCCCCCCCTCGGACGAACGCCTATGGCTACACCTTC. Translated: CATSRAPPRTNAYGYTF. Variable domain in full (rest from reference TRBV15 and TRBJ1-2): DAMVIQNPRYQVTQFGKPVTLSCSQTLNHNVMYWYQQKSSQAPKLLFHYYDKDFNNEADTPDNFQSRRPNTSFCFLDIRSPGLGDTAMYLCATSRAPPRTNAYGYTFGSGTRLTVV.

The chain is built from TRBV28 and TRBJ1-2, with 12 bases aligning to TRBD1. The ends lost 5 bases at V and 4 bases at J; junction bases unmatched: 11. From germline, CDR1 is MDHEN and CDR2 SYDVKM. The CDR3 is 17 residues long. CDR3 residues: CASSTGTGGVNFYGYTF. CDR3 bases: TGTGCCAGCAGTACCGGGACAGGGGGCGTAAATTTCTATGGCTACACCTTC.

The chain employs TRBV5-5 and TRBJ2-2, with D unclear. V was shortened by 1 base and J by 5 bases, with 12 bases between the two germline ends. The V gene's germline CDR1 is SGHKS and CDR2 YYEKEE (reference sequence). The CDR3 sequence is 15 residues long. The CDR3: CASSLLTADTGELFF. CDR3 DNA sequence: TGTGCCAGCAGCTTGCTCACCGCCGATACCGGGGAGCTGTTTTTT.

This clone was seen a single time. The rearrangement uses TRBV5-4 and TRBJ2-7; D uncertain. Germline CDR1 is SGHNT and CDR2 is YYREEE (reference sequence). The germline V and J ends were trimmed by 0 bases and 5 bases, with 6 bases remaining between them. The CDR3 runs 12 residues. CDR3 loop: CASSLEAHEQYF. The CDR3 DNA follows: TGTGCCAGCAGCTTGGAGGCTCACGAGCAGTACTTC. Full variable domain (remainder filled in from reference TRBV5-4 and TRBJ2-7): ETGVTQSPTHLIKTRGQQVTLRCSSQSGHNTVSWYQQALGQGPQFIFQYYREEENGRGNFPPRFSGLQFPNYSSELNVNALELDDSALYLCASSLEAHEQYFGPGTRLTVT.

The chain combines TRBV10-1 with TRBJ2-7; 7 bases are shared with TRBD2. This CDR3 is built from 14 residues. Trimming cost V 5 bases and J 6 bases; bases outside gene matches: 10. CDR1 and CDR2 (germline): WNHNN, SYGVQD (reference sequence). DNA of the CDR3: TGCGCCAGCAGTATCAGCGGGATGGGCGGCGAGCAGTACTTC. Residues: CASSISGMGGEQYF.

The chain is built from TRBV30 and TRBJ1-3; no definite D call. In germline, CDR1 is GTSNPN, CDR2 SVGIG (reference sequence). With 4 bases removed from V and 3 bases from J, the gap between germline ends came to 22 bases. The CDR3 sequence is 17 residues long. CDR3 in DNA: TGTGCCTGGAACCCTGAAAACCCCGGGATCCATGGAAACACCATATATTTT. Translated: CAWNPENPGIHGNTIYF.

The J gene is TRBJ1-5, the V gene TRBV5-4; possibly TRBD1 for D (6 bases). Germline V gene data show CDR1 as SGHNT and CDR2 as YYREEE (reference sequence). CDR3 length: 15 residues. The germline V and J ends were trimmed by 4 bases and 1 base, with 12 bases remaining between them. Here the CDR3 reads CASSKGGGSNQPQHF. For the CDR3, the DNA is TGTGCCAGCAGCAAAGGGGGGGGGAGCAATCAGCCCCAGCATTTT.

The rearrangement links TRBV27 to TRBJ2-1; D possibly corresponds to TRBD2 (5 bases). The CDR3 totals 14 residues. With 3 bases removed from V and 8 bases from J, the gap between germline ends came to 14 bases. Germline assignment: CDR1 MNHEY and CDR2 SMNVEV (reference sequence). CDR3 in DNA: TGTGCCAGCAGTTTGGTGCGGGCCCACGATGAGCAGTTCTTC. It yields the protein CASSLVRAHDEQFF.

V is TRBV29-1 and J is TRBJ2-5; D perhaps matches TRBD2 (5 bases). CDR1 and CDR2 from the germline V gene are SQVTM and ANQGSEA. This CDR3 spans 14 amino acids. Trimming took off 0 bases at V and 1 base at J, with 9 bases between the two ends. CDR3 protein: CSVEDSEFQETQYF. The CDR3 nucleotides read TGCAGCGTTGAAGATAGCGAATTCCAAGAGACCCAGTACTTC.

The chain has TRBV4-2 and TRBJ2-5, with D maybe TRBD2 (7 bases). The germline V gene encodes CDR1 LGHNA and CDR2 YNFKEQ. Trimming pared 1 base from V and 5 bases from J, leaving 23 bases between. CDR3 length: 18 amino acids. CDR3 coding DNA: TGTGCCAGCAGCCAAGCCATGAGTCCGGGGAGGGGGGGCGAGACCCAGTACTTC. This gives the protein CASSQAMSPGRGGETQYF.

This sequence joins TRBV11-2 and TRBJ2-1; 10 bases line up with TRBD2. The CDR3 covers 16 residues. Germline values: CDR1 SGHAT, CDR2 FQNNGV. After removal of 0 bases from V and 9 bases from J, the junction contained 8 bases not matched to a gene. The CDR3 sequence is CASSLEGLAGVIEQFF. The DNA for the CDR3 is TGTGCCAGCAGCTTAGAGGGTCTAGCGGGAGTGATTGAGCAGTTCTTC.

The V call is TRBV19, the J call TRBJ2-5; possible D gene TRBD2, 7 bases. Germline lookup yields CDR1 LNHDA and CDR2 SQIVND (reference sequence). Trimming took 5 bases from V and 5 from J, leaving 21 bases between them. The CDR3 is 16 residues long. CDR3 protein: CASSQTRGGSIETQYF. Here the CDR3 DNA reads TGTGCCAGTAGTCAAACGAGGGGGGGCTCGATTGAGACCCAGTACTTC.

The chain carries TRBV29-1 and TRBJ2-1; D uncertain. The CDR3 spans 14 residues. V lost 3 bases, J lost 0 bases, and 9 bases lay in between. Per germline, CDR1 SQVTM and CDR2 ANQGSEA. CDR3 loop: CSVDDSSSYNEQFF. DNA for the CDR3: TGCAGCGTTGATGACTCGAGCTCCTACAATGAGCAGTTCTTC.